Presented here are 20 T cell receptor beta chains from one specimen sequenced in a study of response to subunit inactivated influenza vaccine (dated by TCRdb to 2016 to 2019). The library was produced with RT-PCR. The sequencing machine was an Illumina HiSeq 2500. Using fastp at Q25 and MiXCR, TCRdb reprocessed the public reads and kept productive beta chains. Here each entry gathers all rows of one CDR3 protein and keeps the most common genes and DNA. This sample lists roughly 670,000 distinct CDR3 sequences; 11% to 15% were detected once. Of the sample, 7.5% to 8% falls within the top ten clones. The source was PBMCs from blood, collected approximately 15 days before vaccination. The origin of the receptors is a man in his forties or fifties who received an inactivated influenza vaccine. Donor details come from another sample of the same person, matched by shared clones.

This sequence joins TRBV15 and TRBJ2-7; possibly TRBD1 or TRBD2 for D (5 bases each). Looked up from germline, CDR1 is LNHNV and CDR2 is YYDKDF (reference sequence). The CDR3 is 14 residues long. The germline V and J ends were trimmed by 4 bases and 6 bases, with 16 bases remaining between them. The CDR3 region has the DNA TGTGCCACCAGCATAACGGGGTCCACAGGCGAGCAGTACTTC. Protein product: CATSITGSTGEQYF.

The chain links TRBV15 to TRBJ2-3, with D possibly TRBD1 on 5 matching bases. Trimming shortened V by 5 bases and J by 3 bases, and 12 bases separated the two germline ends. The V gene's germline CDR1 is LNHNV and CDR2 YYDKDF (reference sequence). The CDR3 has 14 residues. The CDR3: CATSRYSGTDTQYF. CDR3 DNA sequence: TGTGCCACCAGCCGATACTCAGGGACAGATACGCAGTATTTT.

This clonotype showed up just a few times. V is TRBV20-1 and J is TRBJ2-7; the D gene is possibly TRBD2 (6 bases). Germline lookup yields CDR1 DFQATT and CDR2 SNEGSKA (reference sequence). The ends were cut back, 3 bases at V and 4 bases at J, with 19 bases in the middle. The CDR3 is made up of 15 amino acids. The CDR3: CSARKRRREKYEQYF. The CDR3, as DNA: TGCAGTGCTAGGAAGAGGAGGAGGGAAAAATACGAGCAGTACTTC.

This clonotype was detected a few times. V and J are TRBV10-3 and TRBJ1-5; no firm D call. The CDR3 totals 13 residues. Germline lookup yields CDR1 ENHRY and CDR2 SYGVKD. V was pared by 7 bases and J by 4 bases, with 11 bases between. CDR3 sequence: CAINTERNQPQHF. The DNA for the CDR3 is TGTGCCATCAACACCGAGAGAAATCAGCCCCAGCATTTT.

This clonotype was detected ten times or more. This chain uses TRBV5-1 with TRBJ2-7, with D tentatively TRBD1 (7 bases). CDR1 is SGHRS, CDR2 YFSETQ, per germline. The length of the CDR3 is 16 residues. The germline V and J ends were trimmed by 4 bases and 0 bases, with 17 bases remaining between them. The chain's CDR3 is CASSGYRGGGSYEQYF. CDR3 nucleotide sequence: TGCGCCAGCAGCGGTTACAGGGGAGGTGGCTCCTACGAGCAGTACTTC.

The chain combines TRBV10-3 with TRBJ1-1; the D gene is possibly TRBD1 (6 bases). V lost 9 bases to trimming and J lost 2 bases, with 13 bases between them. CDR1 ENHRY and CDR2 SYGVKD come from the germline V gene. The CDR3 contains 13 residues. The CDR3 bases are TGTGCCATACAGGGACACCTTAACACTGAAGCTTTCTTT. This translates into CAIQGHLNTEAFF.

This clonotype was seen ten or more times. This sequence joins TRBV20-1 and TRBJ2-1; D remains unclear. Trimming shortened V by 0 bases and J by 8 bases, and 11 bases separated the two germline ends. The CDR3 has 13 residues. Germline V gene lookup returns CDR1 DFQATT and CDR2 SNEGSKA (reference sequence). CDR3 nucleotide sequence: TGCAGTGCTAGAGAACCTACCTCAGATGAGCAGTTCTTC. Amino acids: CSAREPTSDEQFF.

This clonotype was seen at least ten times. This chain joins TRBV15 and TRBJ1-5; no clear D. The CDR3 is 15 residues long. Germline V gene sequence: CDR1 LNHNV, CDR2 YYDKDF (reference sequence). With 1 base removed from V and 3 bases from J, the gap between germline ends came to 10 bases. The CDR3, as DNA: TGTGCCACCAGCAGAGGAGGGTACTACAATCAGCCCCAGCATTTT. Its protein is CATSRGGYYNQPQHF.

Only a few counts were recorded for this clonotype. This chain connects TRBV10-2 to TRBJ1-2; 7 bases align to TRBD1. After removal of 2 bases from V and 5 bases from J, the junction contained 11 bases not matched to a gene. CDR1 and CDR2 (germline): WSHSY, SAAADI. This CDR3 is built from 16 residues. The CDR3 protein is CASSEGGTLTGYGYTF. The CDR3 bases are TGCGCCAGCAGTGAGGGTGGGACCTTGACAGGGTATGGCTACACCTTC.

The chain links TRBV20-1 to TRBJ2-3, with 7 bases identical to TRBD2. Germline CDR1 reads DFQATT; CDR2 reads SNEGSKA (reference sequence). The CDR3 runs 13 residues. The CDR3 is CIEGGGRKDTQYF. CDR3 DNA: TGCATTGAGGGTGGCGGGAGAAAAGATACGCAGTATTTT.

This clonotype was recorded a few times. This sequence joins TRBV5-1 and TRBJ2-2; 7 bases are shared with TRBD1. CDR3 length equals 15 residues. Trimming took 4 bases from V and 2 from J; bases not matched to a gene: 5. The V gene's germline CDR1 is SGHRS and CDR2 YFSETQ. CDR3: CASSRTGTNTGELFF. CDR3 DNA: TGCGCCAGCAGCCGGACAGGCACAAACACCGGGGAGCTGTTTTTT.

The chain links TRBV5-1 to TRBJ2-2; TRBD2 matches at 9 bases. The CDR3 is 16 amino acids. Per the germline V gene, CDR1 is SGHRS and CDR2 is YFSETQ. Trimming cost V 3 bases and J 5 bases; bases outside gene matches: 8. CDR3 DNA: TGCGCCAGCAGCTACCTTAGCGGGGGTGAGACCGGGGAGCTGTTTTTT. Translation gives CASSYLSGGETGELFF.

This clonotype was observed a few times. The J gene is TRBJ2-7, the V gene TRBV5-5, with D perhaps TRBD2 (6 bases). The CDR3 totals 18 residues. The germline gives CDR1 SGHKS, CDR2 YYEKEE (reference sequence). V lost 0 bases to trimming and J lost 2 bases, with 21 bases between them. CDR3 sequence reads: CASSLGSHVTRATYEQYF. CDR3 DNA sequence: TGTGCCAGCAGCTTGGGGTCGCACGTGACTAGAGCTACCTACGAGCAGTACTTC.

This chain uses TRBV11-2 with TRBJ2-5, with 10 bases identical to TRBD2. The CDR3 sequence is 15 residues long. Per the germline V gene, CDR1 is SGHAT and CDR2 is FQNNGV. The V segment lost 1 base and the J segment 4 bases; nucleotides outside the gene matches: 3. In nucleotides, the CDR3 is TGTGCCAGCAGCTTAGGGGCTAGCGGGGGAGAGACCCAGTACTTC. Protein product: CASSLGASGGETQYF. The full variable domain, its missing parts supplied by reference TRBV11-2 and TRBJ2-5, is EAGVAQSPRYKIIEKRQSVAFWCNPISGHATLYWYQQILGQGPKLLIQFQNNGVVDDSQLPKDRFSAERLKGVDSTLKIQPAKLEDSAVYLCASSLGASGGETQYFGPGTRLLVL.

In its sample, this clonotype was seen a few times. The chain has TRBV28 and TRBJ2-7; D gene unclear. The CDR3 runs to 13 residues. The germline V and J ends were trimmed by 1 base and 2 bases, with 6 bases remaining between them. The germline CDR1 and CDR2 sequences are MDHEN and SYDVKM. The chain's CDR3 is CASSLYQTYEQYF. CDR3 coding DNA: TGTGCCAGCAGTTTATATCAAACCTACGAGCAGTACTTC. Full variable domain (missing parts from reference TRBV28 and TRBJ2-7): DVKVTQSSRYLVKRTGEKVFLECVQDMDHENMFWYRQDPGLGLRLIYFSYDVKMKEKGDIPEGYSVSREKKERFSLILESASTNQTSMYLCASSLYQTYEQYFGPGTRLTVT.

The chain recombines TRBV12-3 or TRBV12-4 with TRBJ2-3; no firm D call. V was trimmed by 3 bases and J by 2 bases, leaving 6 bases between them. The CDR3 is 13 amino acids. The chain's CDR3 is CASSFPTTDTQYF. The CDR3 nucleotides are TGTGCCAGCAGTTTCCCGACCACAGATACGCAGTATTTT.

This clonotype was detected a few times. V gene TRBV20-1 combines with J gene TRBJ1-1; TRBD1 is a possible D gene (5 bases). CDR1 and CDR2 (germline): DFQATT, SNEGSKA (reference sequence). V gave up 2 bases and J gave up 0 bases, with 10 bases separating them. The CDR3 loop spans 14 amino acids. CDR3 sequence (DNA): TGCAGTGCTAGACAGGGCTTCATGAACACTGAAGCTTTCTTT. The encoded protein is CSARQGFMNTEAFF.

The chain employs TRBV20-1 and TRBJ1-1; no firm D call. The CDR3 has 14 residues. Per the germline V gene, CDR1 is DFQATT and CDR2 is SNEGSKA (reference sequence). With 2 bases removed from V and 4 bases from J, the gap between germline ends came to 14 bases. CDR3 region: CSARIGFRGTEAFF. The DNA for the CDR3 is TGCAGTGCTAGAATCGGATTTCGGGGCACTGAAGCTTTCTTT.

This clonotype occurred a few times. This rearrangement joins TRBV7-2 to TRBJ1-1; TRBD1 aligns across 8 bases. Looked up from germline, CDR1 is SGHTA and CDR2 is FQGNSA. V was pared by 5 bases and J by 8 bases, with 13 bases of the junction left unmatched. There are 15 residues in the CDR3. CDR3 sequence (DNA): TGTGCCAGCAGCCTGGGCCAGGGGGCTCAGCTCGAAGCTTTCTTT. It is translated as CASSLGQGAQLEAFF.

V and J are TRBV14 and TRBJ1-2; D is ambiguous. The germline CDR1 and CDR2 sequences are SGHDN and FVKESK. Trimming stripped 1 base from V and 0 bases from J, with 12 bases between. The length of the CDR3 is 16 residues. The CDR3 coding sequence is TGTGCCAGCAGCCAAGGGGGTACGCATGCTAACTATGGCTACACCTTC. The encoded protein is CASSQGGTHANYGYTF. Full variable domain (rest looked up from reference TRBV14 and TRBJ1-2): EAGVTQFPSHSVIEKGQTVTLRCDPISGHDNLYWYRRVMGKEIKFLLHFVKESKQDESGMPNNRFLAERTGGTYSTLKVQPAELEDSGVYFCASSQGGTHANYGYTFGSGTRLTVV.